Included here is one T cell receptor (beta chain) sequence, with context. The target antigen is unknown. The CDR3 contains 14 residues. CDR1 and CDR2 from the germline V gene are SGHDT and YYEEEE. J gave up 7 bases and V 1 base, and 5 bases lay outside the gene matches. These data come from a study of CD8+CD57+ T cells in acquired aplastic anemia. For the study at large: Isolated CD4+ and CD8+ cells, once sorted, yielded DNA averaging roughly 3.4 ug. Roughly 9.9 million reads, on average, were obtained for CD4+ cells from healthy donors. Whole-study findings and limits: A set of about 30 CD8+ CDR3 sequences was shared between patients and controls, and these sequences appeared highly expressed in patients.

TCR beta VDJ combinations and CDR3 sequences were profiled from genomic DNA. TCRdb re-called the reads through MiXCR, storing one row per CDR3 protein. The sample shows about 210,000 distinct CDR3 sequences, roughly 33% of them seen only once. The sample taken for sequencing was sorted CD4+, CD8+, or CD8+CD57+ T cells (not recorded which) from PBMCs. This TCR was recovered from a human donor in good health, serving as a control. This chain uses TRBV5-6 with TRBJ2-5; TRBD2 aligns across 9 bases. As DNA, the CDR3 is TGTGCCAGCAGCTTGTGGCGGGGGGGCCGGACCCAGTACTTC. Protein sequence: CASSLWRGGRTQYF.